The T cell receptor (beta chain) described here comes from a study of blood T cell dynamics during melanoma immunotherapy. Data came from immunoSEQ multiplex PCR; TCRdb stores just in-frame clones and leaves some out. Among some 6,300 clones listed, over 80% were seen once. This CDR3 region has 15 residues. Germline CDR1 and CDR2: MNHEY and SMNVEV (reference sequence). Trimming removed 7 bases at V and 2 bases at J, with 15 bases between. Specified time point: pre-treatment baseline. No patient had earlier systemic cancer treatment, concurrent immunosuppressants, or another active cancer. This specimen consisted of blood, obtained from a patient treated with checkpoint blockade. The rearrangement uses TRBV27 and TRBJ1-5; perhaps TRBD1 as D (5 bases). This sequence was found in a human donor with melanoma. Some clones in this sample may be carry-over from other donors' samples. CDR3 nucleotides: TGTGCCAGCACTGCCCGGGGGGAGGGCAATCAGCCCCAGCATTTT. Translated, it gives CASTARGEGNQPQHF.